The T cell receptor beta chain under discussion was sequenced for a study of T cells in Graves' hyperthyroidism and ophthalmopathy (dated by TCRdb to 2018 to 2020). Describing the broader study: Peripheral blood was sampled at the time of initial diagnosis, prior to any treatment. TCR V-J signatures able to tell the groups apart were searched for in a discovery cohort of some 100 patients, of whom 43 had Graves' ophthalmopathy and 57 had stable Graves' hyperthyroidism. Whether ophthalmopathy could be predicted prospectively was tested in an independent validation cohort made up of about 18 hyperthyroidism patients plus 17 patients who later progressed to ophthalmopathy. The 75 to 100 discovery patients were divided at random into training and test sets in a 7:3 ratio. Thyroid tissue and blood T-cell repertoires from about six Graves' hyperthyroidism patients were also compared in the study. After sampling, hyperthyroidism patients received methimazole starting at 30 mg daily, and ophthalmopathy patients received high-dose intravenous methylprednisolone. The paper reports TCR Vbeta CDR3 sequencing of some 140 peripheral blood samples: approximately 41 ophthalmopathy, under 80 hyperthyroidism and some 17 progressor patients.

The paper as a whole reports these results and caveats: A 13 V-J signature model separated ophthalmopathy from stable hyperthyroidism, with just over 85% sensitivity and around 84% specificity in cross-validation and 80%/75% in testing. Most expanded thyroid clonotypes (frequency above 0.001) were also detected in blood, suggesting blood repertoires may reflect thyroid immune responses. In validation, progression to ophthalmopathy was predicted by the model with 70.59% sensitivity and roughly 76% specificity, a median of roughly 6 months before onset. No statistical method was used to fix the sample size in advance, and group allocation was not hidden from the investigators.

Ophthalmopathy patients had moderately to severely active disease, Clinical Activity Score of at least 3, NOSPECS grade of at least 4, and duration under 3 months. Any patient with an uncontrolled infection, another autoimmune disease, pregnancy or lactation was excluded. Diagnoses were established on the basis of clinical symptoms, serum thyroxine and TRAb, thyroid ultrasound, and orbital computed tomography. Ficoll-Paque density gradient centrifugation was used to isolate PBMCs from approximately 11 ml of fresh peripheral blood. Trizol reagent was used to extract total RNA, and RNA quality was then checked on an Agilent 2100 Bioanalyzer. The TCR beta CDR3 regions were amplified from the RNA transcripts. A first-round RT-PCR of the TCR CDR3 used the HTBI primer set with the Qiagen OneStep RT-PCR kit. The libraries were constructed in a second round of multiplex PCR and then size-selected and purified. Paired-end sequencing of the libraries was performed with 100 bp reads on an Illumina HiSeq2000. For the original study's pipeline: SOAPnuke was used to process the raw data, throwing out any read that contained adapters or uncalled bases, had a mean Phred below 15, or lacked an exact constant-primer or identifier match. High-quality paired reads were merged using COPE v1.2.5, and each unique nucleotide sequence was defined as a clonotype. MiTCR v1.1 was used to align clonotypes to the IMGT TRBV, TRBD and TRBJ reference segments. Only V-J combinations with frequency above 0.0001, covering 99% to 99.2% of repertoires, were analysed. The TCS score was defined as F50 (clonal expansion) divided by E x V (chaos), with BLOSUM62-based TCRdist calculated between CDR3 peptides within each V-J. Welch's t-statistics and random forest reduced some 510 V-J features to about 13, which were used in a naive Bayes classifier (R e1071). TCRdb applied fastp at Q25 and MiXCR to the public reads, then kept only in-frame beta chains. When rows share a CDR3 protein, they turn into one entry using the most common DNA and genes. The V and J calls shown here were made by TCRdb, not taken from the authors' results. The table for this sample lists under 550,000 distinct CDR3 sequences; just under 20% of them were counted only once. Together, the top ten hold about half of the sample.

V has 6 bases trimmed and J has 0 bases trimmed; junction bases matching no gene number 4. Per the germline V gene (reference sequence), LGHDT is the CDR1 and YNNKEL is the CDR2. The CDR3, cysteine through phenylalanine, is 15 amino acids long. Of the read, only the CDR3 DNA is kept; its 45 bases are in frame from base 1. On this clonotype itself: Its antigen is unknown. No much larger clonotype is one base removed from it; base qualities were not supplied.

This TCR came from a man aged 35-49 years with Graves' ophthalmopathy. Recombination connected TRBV3-1 to TRBJ2-2, and 7 junction bases match TRBD1. Sequencing input: blood. The DNA sequence is as follows: TGTGCCAGCAGTCACAGGGGCCCGAACACCGGGGAGCTGTTTTTT. Translated, it gives CASSHRGPNTGELFF.